These 15 T cell receptor beta chains were sequenced from one sample in a study of blood T cell repertoires in COVID-19. Data came from immunoSEQ multiplex PCR; TCRdb stores just in-frame clones and leaves some out. The sample lists about 62,000 clones, approximately 92% occurring once. Sequenced material: peripheral blood. The receptors were gathered from a woman in her fifties or sixties with COVID-19, enrolled during active disease.

The DNA of the CDR3 is TGTGCCAGCAGTTATACAGGGGATAATTCACCCCTCCACTTT. This translates into CASSYTGDNSPLHF. The J gene is TRBJ1-6, the V gene TRBV6-6; 7 positions agree with TRBD1. Germline-derived CDR1 and CDR2 are MNHNY and SVGAGI (reference sequence). After removal of 3 bases from V and 5 bases from J, the junction contained 1 base not matched to a gene. This CDR3 has 14 residues.

The chain carries TRBV7-8 and TRBJ1-6; D is ambiguous. This CDR3 has 16 amino acids. CDR1 and CDR2 (germline): SGHVS, FQNEAQ. V was pared by 5 bases and J by 7 bases, with 18 bases between. CDR3 nucleotide sequence: TGTGCCAGCAGCCCCCTCCCGACGGGTGGCAATTCACCCCTCCACTTT. It encodes CASSPLPTGGNSPLHF.

The V gene is TRBV19, the J gene TRBJ1-5; 10 nucleotides match TRBD1. Germline trimming cut 3 bases from V and 11 bases from J; bases unmatched to any gene: 13. This CDR3 contains 16 residues. Germline CDR1 LNHDA, CDR2 SQIVND (reference sequence). This CDR3 is CASSMRDRGYLGAQHF. Here the CDR3 DNA reads TGTGCCAGTAGTATGCGGGACAGGGGTTACCTAGGAGCCCAGCATTTT.

The chain couples TRBV30 to TRBJ2-1, with D perhaps TRBD2 (6 bases). CDR1 and CDR2 from the germline V gene are GTSNPN and SVGIG (reference sequence). The CDR3 has 11 residues. Deletions cut 1 base from V and 10 bases from J, with 8 bases between. The CDR3 here is CAWSGREEQFF. DNA for the CDR3: TGTGCCTGGAGTGGCCGGGAGGAGCAGTTCTTC.

The chain joins TRBV5-1 to TRBJ2-3; 11 nucleotides line up with TRBD2. Trimming removed 4 bases from V and 14 bases from J; junction bases left unmatched: 21. CDR3 length: 17 amino acids. The germline V gene has CDR1 SGHRS and CDR2 YFSETQ. In DNA form, the CDR3 reads TGCGCCAGCAGCCTATCGCCTATAGAAACTAGCGGGAGAAGGAGGTATTTT. Residues: CASSLSPIETSGRRRYF.

The V and J genes are TRBV6-5 and TRBJ1-2, with 7 bases matching TRBD1. The CDR3 is 14 residues long. The trim removed 3 bases at V and 10 bases at J, leaving 11 bases unmatched. Germline V gene data show CDR1 as MNHEY and CDR2 as SVGAGI. Here the CDR3 reads CASSYQTDRMDYTF. The CDR3, as DNA: TGTGCCAGCAGTTATCAAACGGACAGGATGGACTACACCTTC.

This chain joins TRBV7-9 and TRBJ2-7; D is possibly TRBD1 (5 bases). Germline V lookup: CDR1 SEHNR, CDR2 FQNEAQ (reference sequence). V lost 1 base and J 0 bases, leaving 10 bases between the germline ends. This CDR3 spans 15 amino acids. This CDR3 is CASSLEQASSYEQYF. CDR3 DNA sequence: TGTGCCAGCAGCTTAGAACAGGCAAGCTCCTACGAGCAGTACTTC.

The gene calls are TRBV24-1 and TRBJ1-2; a possible D gene is TRBD1 (5 bases). The V end lost 4 bases, the J end lost 6 bases, and 11 bases lay between the germline ends. CDR1 is KGHDR and CDR2 is SFDVKD in the germline V gene. This CDR3 contains 13 residues. CDR3 residues: CATSDPGINGYTF. The CDR3, as DNA: TGTGCCACCAGTGACCCAGGGATCAATGGCTACACCTTC.

This chain links TRBV6-6 with TRBJ2-7; 11 bases are a match to TRBD1. Germline CDR1 and CDR2: MNHNY and SVGAGI (reference sequence). V shed 5 bases and J 4 bases; nucleotides not matched to a gene: 13. This CDR3 has 17 residues. The CDR3, as DNA: TGTGCCAGCAGTCCTCGCCTTCCCCGGGACAGGGGGTACGAGCAGTACTTC. It specifies CASSPRLPRDRGYEQYF.

The chain carries TRBV4-3 and TRBJ1-5; the D gene is possibly TRBD1 (6 bases). V lost 0 bases and J lost 2, with 8 bases in between. Germline V lookup: CDR1 LGHNA, CDR2 YSLEER. The CDR3 extends over 15 amino acids. The CDR3 spells CASSQEAGGNQPQHF. The DNA of the CDR3 is TGCGCCAGCAGCCAAGAGGCAGGGGGCAATCAGCCCCAGCATTTT.

The V gene is TRBV12-3 or TRBV12-4, the J gene TRBJ2-1, with D perhaps TRBD1 (6 bases). The CDR3 extends over 13 amino acids. The V and J ends lost 1 base and 6 bases respectively, with 7 bases between them. The CDR3 loop is CASSLGTVNEQFF. For the CDR3, the DNA is TGTGCCAGCAGTTTAGGGACAGTCAATGAGCAGTTCTTC.

The chain employs TRBV7-9 and TRBJ1-1; 7 nucleotides match TRBD1. The CDR3 runs to 14 residues. Germline-derived CDR1 and CDR2 are SEHNR and FQNEAQ (reference sequence). The V gene end was trimmed by 4 bases and the J gene end by 1 base; junction bases not matched to a gene: 3. The DNA for the CDR3 is TGTGCCAGCAGCTGGCCAGGGGGGAACACTGAAGCTTTCTTT. This translates into CASSWPGGNTEAFF.

This clone was detected once. V usage is TRBV7-8 and J usage is TRBJ2-1, with 9 bases that match TRBD2. The germline V gene encodes CDR1 SGHVS and CDR2 FQNEAQ. The length of the CDR3 is 15 residues. J lost 8 bases, V lost 5 bases, and 10 bases had no gene match. CDR3: CASSINPIAGDEQFF. DNA for the CDR3: TGTGCCAGCAGCATTAATCCCATAGCGGGGGATGAGCAGTTCTTC. The variable domain in full, with the rest retrieved from reference TRBV7-8 and TRBJ2-1, is GAGVSQSPRYKVAKRGQDVALRCDPISGHVSLFWYQQALGQGPEFLTYFQNEAQLDKSGLPSDRFFAERPEGSVSTLKIQRTQQEDSAVYLCASSINPIAGDEQFFGPGTRLTVL.

This chain joins TRBV4-1 and TRBJ1-2, with a tentative D call TRBD1 (6 bases). CDR3 size: 15 residues. Germline V gene sequence: CDR1 MGHRA, CDR2 YSYEKL. The germline V and J ends were trimmed by 3 bases and 6 bases, with 17 bases remaining between them. The CDR3 region is CASSHNREIGHGYTF. CDR3 in DNA: TGCGCCAGCAGCCACAACAGGGAAATAGGGCATGGCTACACCTTC.

This chain joins TRBV7-9 and TRBJ2-1; the match to TRBD2 covers 14 bases. The CDR3 totals 16 residues. V trimming: 5 bases; J trimming: 6 bases; junction bases outside the gene matches: 6. Germline assignment: CDR1 SEHNR and CDR2 FQNEAQ (reference sequence). CDR3 protein: CASSQRLAGGGNEQFF. In DNA form, the CDR3 reads TGTGCCAGCAGCCAGAGACTAGCGGGAGGGGGCAATGAGCAGTTCTTC.